The following is a T cell receptor (beta chain) sequence with its context. Antigen specificity is unknown. Other DNA variants within this sample encode the same CDR3. The data were obtained in a study of CD8+ T cells in alopecia areata. Isolated RNA was reverse transcribed into cDNA used as the sequencing template. Profiling relied on immunoSEQ multiplex PCR, and the TCRdb table lists in-frame clones only, not all of them. The sample lists about 220,000 clones, under 75% occurring once. The ends lost 5 bases at V and 1 base at J; junction bases unmatched: 4. This CDR3 region has 14 residues. CDR1 SNHLY and CDR2 FYNNEI come from the germline V gene. Broader study findings: Lesional tissue from the scalp (especially in alopecia totalis/universalis) showed higher clonality than normal scalp.

Treatment meaning: oral pan-JAK inhibitor, 5-10 mg twice daily. The starting material was CD4+ T cells sorted from blood, obtained at week 4, from a patient treated with tofacitinib. The V call is TRBV2, the J call TRBJ1-1; 7 bases line up with TRBD1. The TCR was taken from a human donor with alopecia areata. The CDR3 region is CASSPRTGNTEAFF. DNA for the CDR3: TGTGCCAGCAGTCCGAGGACAGGGAACACTGAAGCTTTCTTT. The full variable domain, rest sourced from reference TRBV2 and TRBJ1-1, is EPEVTQTPSHQVTQMGQEVILRCVPISNHLYFYWYRQILGQKVEFLVSFYNNEISEKSEIFDDQFSVERPDGSNFTLKIRSTKLEDSAMYFCASSPRTGNTEAFFGQGTRLTVV.